One and the same sample provided the 15 T cell receptor beta chains below, sequenced in a study of cytomegalovirus exposure and HLA in healthy donors. Primers for the PCR totalled 60 Vbeta and 13 Jbeta. The method was immunoSEQ multiplex PCR; TCRdb's version includes in-frame clones alone and lacks a portion of them. Of roughly 84,000 clones in the sample, approximately 79% were seen once. Sequencing was carried out using PBMCs. These receptors were obtained from a human donor in good health.

This clone showed up just a few times. The chain is built from TRBV6-5 and TRBJ2-7; tentatively, D is TRBD2 (6 bases). This CDR3 has 14 residues. Germline V gene data show CDR1 as MNHEY and CDR2 as SVGAGI. V lost 7 bases and J lost 5, with 18 bases in between. The CDR3 region has the DNA TGTGCCAGCACACGGGGGACCGCGGGAAACGAGCAGTACTTC. Translation: CASTRGTAGNEQYF.

This chain joins TRBV19 and TRBJ2-3; 8 bases line up with TRBD2. Germline V gene lookup returns CDR1 LNHDA and CDR2 SQIVND (reference sequence). The V gene end was trimmed by 3 bases and the J gene end by 2 bases; junction bases not matched to a gene: 1. The CDR3 totals 14 residues. The CDR3 protein is CASSISGNTDTQYF. As DNA, the CDR3 is TGTGCCAGTAGTATTAGCGGGAACACAGATACGCAGTATTTT. Complete variable domain (other parts from reference TRBV19 and TRBJ2-3): DGGITQSPKYLFRKEGQNVTLSCEQNLNHDAMYWYRQDPGQGLRLIYYSQIVNDFQKGDIAEGYSVSREKKESFPLTVTSAQKNPTAFYLCASSISGNTDTQYFGPGTRLTVL.

This clone was picked up one time. The chain links TRBV11-2 to TRBJ2-7, with 9 bases aligning to TRBD1. This CDR3 comprises 20 residues. CDR1 is SGHAT and CDR2 is FQNNGV in the germline V gene. Losses at the gene ends were 0 bases for V and 1 base for J; bases not matched to a gene: 16. In DNA form, the CDR3 reads TGTGCCAGCAGCTTAGAAGGACAGGGGAGACGTGGGGGCCGATCCTACGAGCAGTACTTC. It specifies CASSLEGQGRRGGRSYEQYF. The whole variable domain, filled in from reference TRBV11-2 and TRBJ2-7, reads EAGVAQSPRYKIIEKRQSVAFWCNPISGHATLYWYQQILGQGPKLLIQFQNNGVVDDSQLPKDRFSAERLKGVDSTLKIQPAKLEDSAVYLCASSLEGQGRRGGRSYEQYFGPGTRLTVT.

V usage is TRBV6-4 and J usage is TRBJ1-2; TRBD1 matches at 9 bases. Germline V gene lookup returns CDR1 MRHNA and CDR2 SNTAGT. V lost 4 bases to trimming and J lost 4 bases; unmatched junction nucleotides: 10. The CDR3 length is 16 residues. The CDR3 DNA is TGTGCCAGCAGTGGGTCGGGACAGGGTGACCCCTATGGCTACACCTTC. Residues: CASSGSGQGDPYGYTF.

The chain couples TRBV7-9 to TRBJ1-1, with 9 positions matching TRBD1. The V segment lost 4 bases and the J segment 3 bases; nucleotides outside the gene matches: 15. Per the germline V gene, CDR1 is SEHNR and CDR2 is FQNEAQ (reference sequence). The length of the CDR3 is 18 residues. CDR3 loop: CASSSLGGQGRRDTEAFF. The CDR3 bases are TGTGCCAGCAGCTCGCTGGGGGGACAGGGAAGACGGGACACTGAAGCTTTCTTT.

This clone was seen a handful of times. The V and J genes are TRBV6-6 and TRBJ1-1; TRBD1 is a possible D gene (5 bases). Trimming pared 6 bases from V and 0 bases from J, leaving 14 bases between. Germline-derived CDR1 and CDR2 are MNHNY and SVGAGI (reference sequence). The CDR3 loop spans 15 amino acids. The CDR3 sequence: CASSFTSTVNTEAFF. CDR3 sequence (DNA): TGTGCCAGCAGCTTTACCTCGACAGTGAACACTGAAGCTTTCTTT.

The V call is TRBV5-5, the J call TRBJ1-5, with D possibly TRBD1 on 6 matching bases. The CDR3 is 18 residues long. Germline CDR1 SGHKS, CDR2 YYEKEE (reference sequence). Trimming took 1 base from V and 1 from J, leaving 18 bases between them. The CDR3 here is CASSLRGIPGPSNQPQHF. In DNA, the CDR3 is TGTGCCAGCAGCTTGAGGGGGATCCCGGGTCCAAGCAATCAGCCCCAGCATTTT.

The rearrangement links TRBV5-1 to TRBJ1-5, with a tentative D call TRBD1 (6 bases). The CDR3 covers 16 residues. CDR1 and CDR2 from the germline V gene are SGHRS and YFSETQ. Trimming shortened V by 2 bases and J by 4 bases, and 16 bases separated the two germline ends. This chain's CDR3 is CASSLGLGGRNQPQHF. The CDR3 DNA is TGCGCCAGCAGCTTAGGACTCGGGGGGCGGAATCAGCCCCAGCATTTT. Full variable domain (outside the CDR3, taken from reference TRBV5-1 and TRBJ1-5): KAGVTQTPRYLIKTRGQQVTLSCSPISGHRSVSWYQQTPGQGLQFLFEYFSETQRNKGNFPGRFSGRQFSNSRSEMNVSTLELGDSALYLCASSLGLGGRNQPQHFGDGTRLSIL.

Here the CDR3 reads CAVSGDYSGYTF. The CDR3 region has the DNA TGTGCCGTATCAGGGGATTATAGTGGCTACACCTTC. V usage is TRBV10-3 and J usage is TRBJ1-2; a possible D gene is TRBD1 (6 bases). The CDR3 consists of 12 residues. Germline CDR1 reads ENHRY; CDR2 reads SYGVKD. Trimming took off 11 bases at V and 7 bases at J, with 17 bases between the two ends.

The chain links TRBV7-2 to TRBJ2-1; D possibly corresponds to TRBD1 (6 bases). Germline V CDR1 and CDR2: SGHTA, FQGNSA. The CDR3 extends over 15 amino acids. V lost 4 bases and J lost 7, with 17 bases in between. In DNA form, the CDR3 reads TGTGCCAGCAGCTACAGGGACCTGCGACGTAATGAGCAGTTCTTC. Protein: CASSYRDLRRNEQFF.

The chain couples TRBV4-1 to TRBJ1-5; TRBD1 aligns across 11 bases. CDR1 MGHRA and CDR2 YSYEKL come from the germline V gene. There are 15 residues in the CDR3. V trimming: 4 bases; J trimming: 8 bases; junction bases outside the gene matches: 7. The CDR3 DNA sequence: TGCGCCAGCAGCCCCTGGGACAGGGGGGTAGAGCCCCAGCATTTT. It specifies CASSPWDRGVEPQHF.

This chain connects TRBV19 to TRBJ2-7, with D tentatively TRBD1 (6 bases). V was pared by 5 bases and J by 2 bases, with 10 bases between. The CDR3 spans 13 residues. Germline CDR1 reads LNHDA; CDR2 reads SQIVND (reference sequence). The CDR3: CASSPRDTYEQYF. CDR3 DNA sequence: TGTGCCAGTAGTCCCCGGGACACCTACGAGCAGTACTTC.

CDR3 loop: CASSYSGSNSPLHF. CDR3 coding DNA: TGTGCCAGCAGTTACTCGGGTAGCAATTCACCCCTCCACTTT. The chain joins TRBV6-5 to TRBJ1-6; D call uncertain. This CDR3 has 14 amino acids. Germline CDR1 MNHEY, CDR2 SVGAGI. V dropped 0 bases and J dropped 7 bases, with 7 bases sitting between them.

This clone appeared a single time. This chain links TRBV18 with TRBJ2-7; a possible D gene is TRBD1 (5 bases). Germline assignment: CDR1 KGHSH and CDR2 LQKENI. CDR3 size: 14 residues. The V end lost 5 bases, the J end lost 5 bases, and 16 bases lay between the germline ends. For the CDR3, the DNA is TGTGCCAGCTCAGCGACAGTTTATTCCCACGAGCAGTACTTC. Protein: CASSATVYSHEQYF.

This chain joins TRBV5-1 and TRBJ2-3; D may be TRBD1 (6 bases). Germline lookup yields CDR1 SGHRS and CDR2 YFSETQ. CDR3 length: 11 residues. Trimming left V 5 bases short and J 6 bases short, with 7 bases between. The CDR3 is CASRQGDTQYF. As DNA, the CDR3 is TGCGCCAGCAGACAGGGTGATACGCAGTATTTT.